The T cell receptor beta chain under discussion was sequenced for a study of blood T cell repertoires in COVID-19. Study details: From the United States, Italy and Spain came samples of acute and convalescent COVID-19.

As originally analysed: Reference gene primer amplification in the assay estimated nucleated cell counts. Assay used: immunoSEQ multiplex PCR; TCRdb lists only in-frame clones, some missing. The V and J calls and clone size were taken over from that table, and D and trimming were inferred from the DNA. The table shows over 85,000 clones, with approximately 87% occurring only once. The CDR3 has 12 residues. Germline CDR1 SNHLY, CDR2 FYNNEI. V lost 7 bases to trimming and J lost 2 bases, with 8 bases between them. The rearrangement joins TRBV2 to TRBJ2-5; D may be TRBD1 (5 bases). The receptor was isolated from a human donor in a cohort sampled during active COVID-19. The sample comprised peripheral blood. Written as DNA, the CDR3 is TGTGCCAGCAAGGCAGGGCAAGAGACCCAGTACTTC. It is translated as CASKAGQETQYF.